Sequencing of this T cell receptor (beta chain) was carried out in a study of shared clonotypes between healthy human individuals. Study as a whole: Donor composition was a couple of women and three men, aged 18 to 49.

Donors, without exception, were Caucasian adults residing in Nashville, Tennessee. Trimming removed 0 bases from V and 0 bases from J; junction bases left unmatched: 1. The germline V gene encodes CDR1 SGHRS and CDR2 YFSETQ. The CDR3 is made up of 16 amino acids. Concerning this clone itself: Distinct nucleotide sequences in the sample also encode this CDR3.

Genomic DNA belonging to each subset was distributed in equal measure over several immunoSEQ plates. Profiling relied on immunoSEQ multiplex PCR, and the TCRdb table lists in-frame clones only, not all of them. Here the sample spans about 2.4 million clones, more than 80% being singletons. The sequencing sample was made of naive CD4+ T cells sorted from blood. The subset: CD45RA+ positively selected. The chain recombines TRBV5-1 with TRBJ2-3; 10 bases fit TRBD2. This clonotype was obtained from a young man in good health. CDR3: CASSLVTSGSTDTQYF. CDR3 bases: TGCGCCAGCAGCTTGGTGACTAGCGGGAGCACAGATACGCAGTATTTT.